Shown below are 26 T cell receptor beta chains from a single sample sequenced in a study of blood T cell repertoires in COVID-19. Measured with immunoSEQ multiplex PCR; TCRdb has only the in-frame clones, and not every one. The sample carries about 29,000 clones, 80% to 90% recorded once. The sample was peripheral blood. These receptors came from a man aged 80 or over with acute or convalescent COVID-19.

CDR3 amino acids: CASSPGQGEKTQYF. CDR3 nucleotides: TGTGCCAGCAGCCCAGGACAGGGGGAGAAGACCCAGTACTTC. The chain combines TRBV11-3 with TRBJ2-5; 10 positions match TRBD1. The germline gives CDR1 SGHNT, CDR2 YENEEA. The V gene end was trimmed by 5 bases and the J gene end by 6 bases; junction bases not matched to a gene: 6. This CDR3 comprises 14 residues. The whole variable domain, remainder taken from reference TRBV11-3 and TRBJ2-5, is EAGVVQSPRYKIIEKKQPVAFWCNPISGHNTLYWYLQNLGQGPELLIRYENEEAVDDSQLPKDRFSAERLKGVDSTLKIQPAELGDSAVYLCASSPGQGEKTQYFGPGTRLLVL.

This chain links TRBV19 with TRBJ2-2; 11 bases are shared with TRBD1. Germline V gene data show CDR1 as LNHDA and CDR2 as SQIVND (reference sequence). This CDR3 spans 16 amino acids. V shed 5 bases, J shed 2 bases, and the junction held 4 bases outside the gene matches. CDR3 DNA sequence: TGTGCCAGTAGTGGGACAGGGGGAAGTAACACCGGGGAGCTGTTTTTT. It is translated as CASSGTGGSNTGELFF.

This clone was seen once. The chain employs TRBV10-2 and TRBJ1-1; TRBD1 matches 7 bases. Per germline, CDR1 WSHSY and CDR2 SAAADI. The CDR3 spans 16 residues. With 5 bases clipped from V and 1 base from J, the junction kept 10 bases outside the gene matches. CDR3 in amino acids: CASSLNTGQTNTEAFF. The DNA of the CDR3 is TGCGCCAGCAGTCTCAACACGGGACAGACGAACACTGAAGCTTTCTTT.

This chain uses TRBV13 with TRBJ1-2, with D hard to call. Germline V gene lookup returns CDR1 PRHDT and CDR2 FYEKMQ (reference sequence). V shed 2 bases and J shed 9 bases, with 7 bases lying between them. The CDR3 sequence is 11 residues long. The CDR3 region has the DNA TGTGCCAGCAGCTTAACAGCTAGCTACACCTTC. Protein product: CASSLTASYTF.

This rearrangement joins TRBV5-4 to TRBJ1-3, with D tentatively TRBD1 (5 bases). The CDR3 length is 13 residues. Trimming pared 0 bases from V and 7 bases from J, leaving 8 bases between. Looked up from germline, CDR1 is SGHNT and CDR2 is YYREEE (reference sequence). The CDR3: CASSLAGSNTIYF. The CDR3 DNA sequence: TGTGCCAGCAGCTTGGCAGGGTCCAACACCATATATTTT. Based on the CDR3 plus reference TRBV5-4 and TRBJ1-3, the full variable domain is ETGVTQSPTHLIKTRGQQVTLRCSSQSGHNTVSWYQQALGQGPQFIFQYYREEENGRGNFPPRFSGLQFPNYSSELNVNALELDDSALYLCASSLAGSNTIYFGEGSWLTVV.

This chain joins TRBV5-1 and TRBJ1-5, with D perhaps TRBD1 (5 bases). CDR1 and CDR2 (germline): SGHRS, YFSETQ. V lost 0 bases to trimming and J lost 9 bases, with 13 bases between them. There are 14 residues in the CDR3. The chain's CDR3 is CASSLGGGLGPQHF. The DNA for the CDR3 is TGCGCCAGCAGCTTGGGTGGGGGGTTAGGGCCCCAGCATTTT.

The chain couples TRBV19 to TRBJ1-5; weak D call: TRBD1 (6 bases). V lost 4 bases to trimming and J lost 1 base, with 14 bases between them. The CDR3 is made up of 16 amino acids. Germline lookup yields CDR1 LNHDA and CDR2 SQIVND (reference sequence). CDR3 sequence: CASSRVQGKSNQPQHF. CDR3 DNA: TGTGCCAGTAGTAGGGTTCAGGGGAAGAGCAATCAGCCCCAGCATTTT.

The chain employs TRBV7-9 and TRBJ2-7, with D possibly being TRBD1 (5 bases). Germline CDR1 reads SEHNR; CDR2 reads FQNEAQ (reference sequence). The CDR3 has 12 amino acids. V lost 1 base and J lost 5, with 6 bases in between. Written as DNA, the CDR3 is TGTGCCAGCAGCTTAGGACAGAACGAGCAGTACTTC. Protein: CASSLGQNEQYF. The entire variable domain, with the rest obtained from reference TRBV7-9 and TRBJ2-7, is as follows: DTGVSQNPRHKITKRGQNVTFRCDPISEHNRLYWYRQTLGQGPEFLTYFQNEAQLEKSRLLSDRFSAERPKGSFSTLEIQRTEQGDSAMYLCASSLGQNEQYFGPGTRLTVT.

The V gene is TRBV7-8, the J gene TRBJ2-7, with 7 bases fitting TRBD1. The germline V gene encodes CDR1 SGHVS and CDR2 FQNEAQ. V was clipped by 5 bases and J by 5 bases; unmatched bases: 9. The CDR3 is 14 residues long. For the CDR3, the DNA is TGTGCCAGCAGCACCTACAGGGGATCTGACGAGCAGTACTTC. It yields the protein CASSTYRGSDEQYF.

The chain employs TRBV3-1 (or the pseudogene TRBV3-2) and TRBJ2-4; D possibly corresponds to TRBD1 (6 bases). V lost 3 bases to trimming and J lost 9 bases, with 18 bases between them. The CDR3 totals 15 residues. Germline values: CDR1 LGHDT, CDR2 YNNKEL (reference sequence). CDR3 coding DNA: TGTGCCAGCAGCCAGGTGGCAGGGGCTCTTCGCATTCAGTACTTC. This sequence encodes CASSQVAGALRIQYF.

This chain connects TRBV15 to TRBJ2-7, with TRBD1 identical over 7 bases. Germline-derived CDR1 and CDR2 are LNHNV and YYDKDF (reference sequence). J gave up 0 bases and V 0 bases, and 2 bases lay outside the gene matches. The CDR3 is 15 amino acids. The CDR3 coding sequence is TGTGCCACCAGCAGAGATGGGACAGACTCCTACGAGCAGTACTTC. Translation: CATSRDGTDSYEQYF.

The chain joins TRBV19 to TRBJ1-1; 7 nucleotides agree with TRBD1. This CDR3 is 16 amino acids long. The germline gives CDR1 LNHDA, CDR2 SQIVND (reference sequence). The V and J ends lost 3 bases and 2 bases, in that order; junction bases with no gene match: 9. The CDR3, as DNA: TGTGCCAGTAGTATCGGGTTAGGGGGCATAAACACTGAAGCTTTCTTT. Its translation is CASSIGLGGINTEAFF.

The CDR3, as DNA: TGTGCCAGCAGTGAATCGGCAGGGGGGAGAAATGAGCAGTTCTTC. Translated, it gives CASSESAGGRNEQFF. The chain is built from TRBV28 and TRBJ2-1; D may be TRBD1 (7 bases). The CDR3 runs 15 residues. Germline V gives CDR1 MDHEN, CDR2 SYDVKM. V was clipped by 5 bases and J by 7 bases, with 18 bases between them.

The chain recombines TRBV5-1 with TRBJ2-2; maybe TRBD2 (5 bases). The V end lost 4 bases, the J end lost 7 bases, and 23 bases lay between the germline ends. In germline, CDR1 is SGHRS, CDR2 YFSETQ. CDR3 length: 17 residues. Here the CDR3 reads CASSHPLLGRANGELFF. CDR3 DNA: TGCGCCAGCAGCCACCCCCTCCTAGGGCGGGCGAACGGGGAGCTGTTTTTT.

CDR3 coding DNA: TGCAGCGTTGTGGACAGGCGGAGGGGCTATGGCTACACCTTC. It encodes CSVVDRRRGYGYTF. The rearrangement links TRBV29-1 to TRBJ1-2, with TRBD1 identical over 7 bases. The CDR3 is 14 amino acids. Losses at the gene ends were 4 bases for V and 4 bases for J; bases not matched to a gene: 9. Per germline, CDR1 SQVTM and CDR2 ANQGSEA.

V gene TRBV18 combines with J gene TRBJ1-6, with a tentative D call TRBD1 (6 bases). V shed 3 bases and J shed 8 bases, with 17 bases lying between them. This CDR3 has 16 amino acids. Per the germline V gene, CDR1 is KGHSH and CDR2 is LQKENI. The CDR3 protein is CASSPLVVDSYSPLHF. The CDR3 region has the DNA TGTGCCAGCTCACCGTTGGTGGTGGACAGTTATTCACCCCTCCACTTT.

This clone appeared a few times. V and J are TRBV24-1 and TRBJ1-5; D is unresolved. Germline values: CDR1 KGHDR, CDR2 SFDVKD. Trimming removed 3 bases from V and 9 bases from J, with 8 bases in between. There are 12 residues in the CDR3. The CDR3 nucleotides read TGTGCCACCAGTGATAGCGGAGGGCCCCAGCATTTT. Protein sequence: CATSDSGGPQHF.

V is TRBV3-1 (or the pseudogene TRBV3-2) and J is TRBJ2-1; 9 bases are shared with TRBD1. The CDR3 has 15 amino acids. CDR1 and CDR2 from the germline V gene are LGHDT and YNNKEL (reference sequence). V dropped 4 bases and J dropped 3; count of bases not matched to a gene: 4. CDR3 sequence: CASSPPGQGYNEQFF. The CDR3 DNA reads as TGTGCCAGCAGCCCACCGGGACAGGGCTACAATGAGCAGTTCTTC.

The chain employs TRBV19 and TRBJ2-2, with TRBD2 as a possible D gene (6 bases). Trimming left V 1 base short and J 5 bases short, with 8 bases between. In germline, CDR1 is LNHDA, CDR2 SQIVND (reference sequence). This CDR3 contains 14 residues. The CDR3 region is CASSIARETGELFF. CDR3 DNA: TGTGCCAGTAGTATAGCACGGGAGACCGGGGAGCTGTTTTTT.

The rearrangement links TRBV28 to TRBJ2-5; D gene ambiguous. The CDR3 is made up of 11 amino acids. Trimming removed 2 bases at V and 7 bases at J, with 5 bases between. The germline V gene has CDR1 MDHEN and CDR2 SYDVKM. Written as DNA, the CDR3 is TGTGCCAGCAGTTTAGAGGCGACCCAGTACTTC. Translating it yields CASSLEATQYF.

V gene TRBV18 combines with J gene TRBJ1-2; D gene unclear. CDR1 and CDR2 (germline): KGHSH, LQKENI. This CDR3 has 16 amino acids. Between the trimmed V and J ends, which lost 0 bases and 0 bases, there was a span of 11 bases. As DNA, the CDR3 is TGTGCCAGCTCACCACCCGAGACACTTACTAACTATGGCTACACCTTC. Its translation: CASSPPETLTNYGYTF.

The chain combines TRBV10-3 with TRBJ1-6; 7 positions agree with TRBD1. CDR3 length: 15 amino acids. Trimming at V came to 4 bases and at J to 12 bases, leaving 12 bases not matched to a gene. Germline lookup yields CDR1 ENHRY and CDR2 SYGVKD. In nucleotides, the CDR3 is TGTGCCATCAGTGGCGACAGACAGGGTGGGAGACCCCTCCACTTT. Amino acid sequence: CAISGDRQGGRPLHF.

This chain connects TRBV18 to TRBJ1-3; D is possibly TRBD1 (6 bases). The V end was cut by 3 bases, the J end by 3 bases, with 18 bases between. CDR1 KGHSH and CDR2 LQKENI come from the germline V gene. The CDR3 consists of 17 residues. CDR3: CASSPNQGKMSGNTIYF. CDR3 in DNA: TGTGCCAGCTCACCCAACCAGGGGAAGATGAGTGGAAACACCATATATTTT.

The CDR3 DNA follows: TGCGCCAGCAGCCAAATCCCCGGGACAGGGAGTTTGTTTTTT. Translating gives CASSQIPGTGSLFF. The chain has TRBV5-1 and TRBJ1-4; 9 nucleotides align to TRBD1. The CDR3 is made up of 14 amino acids. Trimming took 4 bases from V and 15 from J; bases not matched to a gene: 13. CDR1 and CDR2 (germline): SGHRS, YFSETQ.

The CDR3 DNA follows: TGTGCCAGTAGTATAGCTCGGGGGACCCTACGAAGCTGGGAGCAGTACTTC. This translates into CASSIARGTLRSWEQYF. V usage is TRBV19 and J usage is TRBJ2-7; D is possibly TRBD2 (6 bases). The CDR3 contains 17 residues. Germline V CDR1 and CDR2: LNHDA, SQIVND (reference sequence). Deletions cut 1 base from V and 7 bases from J, with 23 bases between.

The chain couples TRBV19 to TRBJ2-5; D is perhaps TRBD1 (5 bases). This CDR3 contains 15 residues. Germline CDR1 and CDR2: LNHDA and SQIVND (reference sequence). V shed 3 bases and J shed 13 bases, with 24 bases lying between them. CDR3 sequence reads: CASSIRIGQGEPRYF. CDR3 in DNA: TGTGCCAGTAGTATTAGGATTGGGCAAGGGGAACCACGGTACTTC.